The TCR beta chain described here comes from a study of blood T cell repertoires in COVID-19. CDR1 and CDR2 from the germline V gene are DFQATT and SNEGSKA (reference sequence). The CDR3 runs 16 residues. Between the trimmed V and J ends, which lost 5 bases and 4 bases, there was a span of 21 bases. Libraries were prepared by immunoSEQ multiplex PCR; TCRdb keeps only in-frame clonotypes and omits some of them. In the table there are fewer than 200,000 clones, about 85% of which are singletons. The sequenced material came from peripheral blood. The receptor was derived from a man in his 60s who had recovered from COVID-19. This sequence joins TRBV20-1 and TRBJ1-5, with D unclear. The CDR3 DNA reads TGCAGTGCTCGTGGTTCTCGTGATCTCGGTAATCAGCCCCAGCATTTT. This encodes CSARGSRDLGNQPQHF.